A selection of T cell receptor beta chains follows, all from one sample in a study of T cell repertoires in cytomegalovirus infection. TCRdb ran MiXCR on the reads and lists one entry per CDR3 protein. This repertoire shows some 600,000 distinct CDR3 sequences, 20% to 25% found once; its top ten account for less than 9.5%. The specimen was CD8+ T cells from PBMCs. The source is a human donor in good health (CMV status not recorded). Some clones in this sample may be carry-over from other donors' samples. Both conserved end residues are part of each CDR3. The D gene is left open where the match is weak. The listing skips clone size in some rows; elsewhere it reads once, few, many or a size class.

d_call j_call v_call clone_size cdr3_nt cdr3_aa
TRBD1 TRBJ1-1 TRBV6-5 . TGTGCCAGCAGTCCACAACAGGGGGCCGGCACTGAAGCTCTCTTT CASSPQQGAGTEALF
. TRBJ1-1 TRBV19 few TGTGCCACCCTGGGCCGGGGGGCGAAGACTGAAGCTTTCTTT CATLGRGAKTEAFF
. TRBJ1-1 TRBV6-5 . TGTGCCAGCAGTTACTCGAAAACAGGGTTCACTGAAGCTTTCTTT CASSYSKTGFTEAFF
. TRBJ1-1 TRBV2 . TGTGCCACCGGACAGTTGAACACTGAAGCTTTCTTT CATGQLNTEAFF
. TRBJ1-2 TRBV7-9 . TGTGCCAGCAGCTTAGCCAGATTCTATGGCTACACCTTC CASSLARFYGYTF
. TRBJ1-6 TRBV7-2 many TGTGCCAGCAGCTTAGACCTGGGGGGGATCCACCACTTT CASSLDLGGIHHF
. TRBJ2-7 TRBV27 many TGTGCCAGCAGTAGCCAGGGGAGAGGCTCCTACGAGCAGTACTTC CASSSQGRGSYEQYF
. TRBJ2-5 TRBV20-1 . TGCAGTGCTAGAGCTATGGGAACTCAAGAGACCCAGTACTTC CSARAMGTQETQYF
TRBD1 TRBJ1-2 TRBV29-1 few TGCAGCGTTGCTTGGACAGGGGGCCGTGGCTACACCTTC CSVAWTGGRGYTF
. TRBJ1-5 TRBV20-1 . TGCAGTGCTTCTCTCGGTGGGGTTGGCCAGCCCCAGCATTTT CSASLGGVGQPQHF
TRBD2 TRBJ2-1 TRBV7-2 many TGTGCCAGCAGCTTAGCTAGCGGGCCTTACAATGAGCAGTTCTTC CASSLASGPYNEQFF
. TRBJ1-2 TRBV20-1 few TGCAGTGCTAGAGATCCCTTACGTTTGGACGTTCAGAGTGGCTACACCTTC CSARDPLRLDVQSGYTF